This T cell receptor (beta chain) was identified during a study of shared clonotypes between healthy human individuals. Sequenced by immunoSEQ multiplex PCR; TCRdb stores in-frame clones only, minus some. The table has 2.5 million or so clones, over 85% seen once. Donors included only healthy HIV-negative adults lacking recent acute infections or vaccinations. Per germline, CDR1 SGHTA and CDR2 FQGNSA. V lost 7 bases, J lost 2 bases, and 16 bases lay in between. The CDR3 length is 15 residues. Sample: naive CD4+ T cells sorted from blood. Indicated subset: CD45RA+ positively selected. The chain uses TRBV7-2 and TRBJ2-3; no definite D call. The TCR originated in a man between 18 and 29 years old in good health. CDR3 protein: CASTKTLRDTDTQYF. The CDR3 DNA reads TGTGCCAGCACCAAAACCTTAAGGGACACAGATACGCAGTATTTT.